One T cell receptor (beta chain) is described in this entry. The antigen remains undetermined. TCRdb reanalysed the 5' RACE reads using MiXCR and keeps one entry per CDR3 protein. The profile shows fewer than 700,000 distinct CDR3 sequences, approximately 21% of them singletons. CDR3 length equals 15 residues. Germline V lookup: CDR1 LGHNA, CDR2 YSLEER. V was shortened by 0 bases and J by 0 bases, with 7 bases between the two germline ends. This sample is drawn from a study of T-cell memory formation after mild COVID-19. Study-wide findings and caveats: Clones that shrank (day 15 to 85) were balanced CD4/CD8, whereas later expanders leaned CD4+. Contracting CD4+ clones sat mainly in CM and EM; CD8+ in EMRA.

The clonotype was recovered from an adult woman who had mild COVID-19 (a few samples of this study predate the infection). Cell type and time point are not known. The J gene is TRBJ2-3, the V gene TRBV4-3; either TRBD1 or TRBD2 may fit D (5 bases each). Sequencing was carried out using PBMCs or a T cell subset sorted from them (not recorded which). The CDR3 coding sequence is TGCGCCAGCAGCCAAGAGTGGGGGAGCACAGATACGCAGTATTTT. This sequence encodes CASSQEWGSTDTQYF.